The present entry profiles one T cell receptor (beta chain) with its context. Its target is unknown. The sample belongs to a study of Ad26.COV2.S vaccination and SARS-CoV-2 variants. TCRdb keeps only in-frame clones here, not all; method: immunoSEQ multiplex PCR. The table lists under 500,000 clones, about nine tenths of them singletons, with approximately 1.6% in the top ten. Treatment given: about 20 received Ad26.COV2.S at low or high dose, single or two shots; roughly five received placebo; per-sample allocation not given. After the first vaccine or placebo injection, samples were drawn on day 63. CDR3 length: 13 amino acids. With 6 bases clipped from V and 12 bases from J, the junction kept 10 bases outside the gene matches. Germline V CDR1 and CDR2: GTSNPN, SVGIG (reference sequence). Study-level points and caveats: Researchers cautioned that TCR breadth and depth analyses may have underestimated total T cell responses.

The V gene is TRBV30, the J gene TRBJ1-6, with TRBD1 matching 8 bases. The sequence was collected from a person between 18 and 65 years old who received the Ad26.COV2.S COVID-19 vaccine or a placebo. Sequenced material: peripheral blood, taken in a trial of Ad26.COV2.S vaccine versus placebo. CDR3: CACKFRGRGPLHF. CDR3 in DNA: TGTGCCTGCAAGTTCAGGGGGCGGGGACCCCTCCACTTT.